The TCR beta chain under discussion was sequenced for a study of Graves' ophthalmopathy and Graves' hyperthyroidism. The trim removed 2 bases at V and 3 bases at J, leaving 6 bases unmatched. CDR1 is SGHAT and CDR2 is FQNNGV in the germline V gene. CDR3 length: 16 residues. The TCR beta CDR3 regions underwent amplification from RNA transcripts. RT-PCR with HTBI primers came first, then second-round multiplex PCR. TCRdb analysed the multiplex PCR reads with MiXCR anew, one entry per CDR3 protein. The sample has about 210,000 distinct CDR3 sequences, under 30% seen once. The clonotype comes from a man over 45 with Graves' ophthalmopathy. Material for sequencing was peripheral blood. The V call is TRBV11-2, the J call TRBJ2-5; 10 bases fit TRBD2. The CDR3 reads CASSLIAGGSEETQYF. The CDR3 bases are TGTGCCAGCAGCTTAATAGCGGGGGGCTCTGAAGAGACCCAGTACTTC.